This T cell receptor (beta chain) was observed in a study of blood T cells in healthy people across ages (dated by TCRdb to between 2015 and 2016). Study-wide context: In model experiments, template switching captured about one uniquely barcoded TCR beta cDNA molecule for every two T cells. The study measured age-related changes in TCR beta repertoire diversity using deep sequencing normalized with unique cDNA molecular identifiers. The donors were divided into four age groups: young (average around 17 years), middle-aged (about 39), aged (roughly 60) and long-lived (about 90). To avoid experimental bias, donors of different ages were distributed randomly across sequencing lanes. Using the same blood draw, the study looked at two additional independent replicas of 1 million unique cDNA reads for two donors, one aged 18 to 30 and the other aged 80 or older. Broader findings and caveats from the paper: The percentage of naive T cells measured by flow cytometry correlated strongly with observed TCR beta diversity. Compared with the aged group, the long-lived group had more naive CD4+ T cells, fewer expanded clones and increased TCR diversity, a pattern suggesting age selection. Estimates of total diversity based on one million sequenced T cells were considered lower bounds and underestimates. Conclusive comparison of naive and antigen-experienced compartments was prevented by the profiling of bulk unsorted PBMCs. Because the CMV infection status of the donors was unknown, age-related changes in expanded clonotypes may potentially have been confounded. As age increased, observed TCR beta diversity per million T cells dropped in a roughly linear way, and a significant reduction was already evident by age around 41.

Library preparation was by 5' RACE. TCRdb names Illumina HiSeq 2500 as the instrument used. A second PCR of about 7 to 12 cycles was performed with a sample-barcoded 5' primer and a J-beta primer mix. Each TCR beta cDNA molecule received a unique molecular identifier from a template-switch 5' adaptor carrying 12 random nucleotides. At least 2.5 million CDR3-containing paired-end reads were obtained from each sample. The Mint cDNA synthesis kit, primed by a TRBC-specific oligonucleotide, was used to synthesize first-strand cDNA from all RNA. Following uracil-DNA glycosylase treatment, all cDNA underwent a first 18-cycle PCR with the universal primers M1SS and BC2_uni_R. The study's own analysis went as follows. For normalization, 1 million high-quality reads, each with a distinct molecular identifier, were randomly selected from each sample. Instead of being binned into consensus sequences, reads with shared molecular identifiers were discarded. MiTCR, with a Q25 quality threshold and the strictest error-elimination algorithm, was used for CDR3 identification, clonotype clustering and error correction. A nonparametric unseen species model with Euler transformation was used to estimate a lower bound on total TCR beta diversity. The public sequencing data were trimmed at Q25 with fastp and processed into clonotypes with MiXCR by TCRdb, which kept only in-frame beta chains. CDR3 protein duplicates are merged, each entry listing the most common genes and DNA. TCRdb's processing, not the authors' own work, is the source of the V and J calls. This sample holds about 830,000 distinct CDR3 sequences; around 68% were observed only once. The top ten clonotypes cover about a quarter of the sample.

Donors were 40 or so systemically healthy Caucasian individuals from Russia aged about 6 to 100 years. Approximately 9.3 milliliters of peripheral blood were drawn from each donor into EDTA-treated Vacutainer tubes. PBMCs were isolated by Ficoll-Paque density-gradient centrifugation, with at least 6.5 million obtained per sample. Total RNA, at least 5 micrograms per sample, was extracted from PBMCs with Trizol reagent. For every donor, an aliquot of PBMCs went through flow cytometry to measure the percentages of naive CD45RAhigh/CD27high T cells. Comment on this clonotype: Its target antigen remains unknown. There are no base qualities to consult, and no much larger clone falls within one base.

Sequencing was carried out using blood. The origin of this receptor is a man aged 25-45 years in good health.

The CDR3 region reads CSATITAPSSYNSPLHF. The nucleotide sequence is given as TGCAGTGCCACGATTACAGCCCCGAGCTCCTATAATTCACCCCTCCACTTT. In this chain, TRBV20-1 is recombined with TRBJ1-6, with the D gene not clear enough to name. CDR3 length: 17 amino acids, cysteine to phenylalanine. CDR3 DNA is the only sequence kept; it has 51 bases, read in frame from the first base. Reading the germline V gene (reference sequence) gives CDR1 DFQATT and CDR2 SNEGSKA. Between the V and J ends, shortened by 6 bases and 0 bases respectively, the junction contains 18 bases.